The clone carrying this T cell receptor beta chain appeared a single time. This specimen comes from a study of blood T cell repertoires in COVID-19. On the study more broadly: COVID-19 samples, acute and convalescent, were from the United States, Italy and Spain. PBMCs, B-cell-depleted T cells, or T cells were the source of the cDNA or gDNA that made up the material.

Original methodology: Amplification with reference gene primers provided the estimates of nucleated cell counts. The data were produced by immunoSEQ multiplex PCR, yet TCRdb's version contains in-frame clones alone and is incomplete. V, J and clone size were drawn from that table, and D and trimming were deduced from the DNA. The data show about 20,000 clones, about 92% seen once. The clonotype originates from a woman aged 50 to 60 with active COVID-19. Sequencing used peripheral blood.

DNA for the CDR3: TGTGCCAGCAGGGTCCCAGGGGGCGGAGTTGGAGGTGGAGATACGCAGTATTTT. This encodes CASRVPGGGVGGGDTQYF. This chain connects TRBV7-3 to TRBJ2-3, with 8 nucleotides matching TRBD1. CDR1 SGHTA and CDR2 FQGTGA come from the germline V gene. V lost 6 bases and J lost 5; bases outside the gene matches: 19. CDR3 length equals 18 residues.